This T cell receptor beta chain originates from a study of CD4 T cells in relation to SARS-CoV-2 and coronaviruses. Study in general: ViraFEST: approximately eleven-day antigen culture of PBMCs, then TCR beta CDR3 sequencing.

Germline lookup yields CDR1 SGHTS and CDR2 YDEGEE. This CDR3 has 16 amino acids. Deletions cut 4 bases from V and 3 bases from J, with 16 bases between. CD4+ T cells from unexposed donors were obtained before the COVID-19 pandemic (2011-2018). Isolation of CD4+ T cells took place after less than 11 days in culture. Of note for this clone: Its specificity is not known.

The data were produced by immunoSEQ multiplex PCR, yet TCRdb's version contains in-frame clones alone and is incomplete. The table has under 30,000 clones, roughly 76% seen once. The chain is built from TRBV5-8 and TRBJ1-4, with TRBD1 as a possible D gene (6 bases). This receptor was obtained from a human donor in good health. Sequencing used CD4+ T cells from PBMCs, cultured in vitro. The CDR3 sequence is CASSLRGAGANEKLFF. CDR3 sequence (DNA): TGTGCCAGCAGCCTCCGTGGGGCAGGGGCTAATGAAAAACTGTTTTTT.